The text below deals with one T cell receptor beta chain. Its antigen is not yet known. The input lacks base qualities; no much larger clone sits a single base away. The CDR3 has 14 amino acids, counting the end cysteine and phenylalanine. Only CDR3 DNA remains: 42 bases, in frame from the first base. The germline V gene gives CDR1 as ENHRY and CDR2 as SYGVKD. A distance of 13 bases separates the germline ends of V and J, which lose 10 bases and 0 bases respectively. To sequence the TCRbeta CDR3 region, genomic DNA was isolated from the sorted cells. TCRbeta CDR3 regions were sequenced using the immunoSEQ Assay. Sourced from immuneACCESS, this table was stored by TCRdb with only in-frame sequences that have V and J called. A share of the clones is absent; for the studies checked, an unresolved V gene accounts for under half, and the remainder has no known explanation. This sample has some 65,000 clones in its table, and about 85% of those were observed once. The ten largest account for about 2% of the sample.

The sample is drawn from a study of OX40 agonist ivuxolimab in advanced cancers. With respect to the entire study: Ivuxolimab was a fully human IgG2 agonistic monoclonal antibody targeting the costimulatory receptor OX40 (CD134). In the dose-escalation cohort, 65% to 90% of patients were male, and the mean age was roughly 60 years, with a range of 23 to 79. Patients were allowed to have had prior anti-PD-1, anti-PD-L1 or anti-CTLA-4 therapy, and approximately 43% of the dose-escalation patients had previously received checkpoint inhibitors. Peripheral TCRbeta sequencing aimed to test whether ivuxolimab altered TCR sequence diversity and caused clonal T-cell expansion. Partial responses were achieved by three dose-escalation patients, of whom one had hepatocellular carcinoma and two had cutaneous melanoma. Intravenous ivuxolimab was administered to patients every 2 weeks at six dose levels: 0.01, 0.1, 0.3, 1.5, 3 and 10 mg/kg. Of the roughly 52 patients in dose escalation, some 20 had hepatocellular carcinoma, about 15 had melanoma, 9 had renal cell carcinoma and 9 had head and neck cancer. The paper covers the monotherapy dose-escalation part of the phase I ivuxolimab trial, which included N of about 51 patients. General findings and caveats noted by the study authors: After ivuxolimab, CD8+ T cells had more expanded clones than CD4+ T cells on average. At doses of 0.1 to 3.0 mg/kg, clonal expansion of both CD4+ and CD8+ T cells in blood was seen between baseline and week 6. Low levels of normalized T-cell clonal expansion were also seen in some patients who did not respond. Which antigens the clonally expanded peripheral T cells were specific for was not determined. Partial responders in the 0.1-3.0 mg/kg groups had among the lowest normalized peripheral clonal expansion, especially among CD8+ T cells.

Patients with autoimmune disease history or receiving systemic immunosuppression were excluded from the trial. In every dose cohort, peripheral blood was drawn for TCR sequencing at baseline, cycle 4 day 1, and cycle 7 day 1. Samples were obtained from an open-label, multicenter, first-in-human phase I dose-escalation trial of ivuxolimab. The trial enrolled adults with locally advanced or metastatic head and neck squamous cell, hepatocellular, melanoma or renal cell carcinoma. CD4+ and CD8+ T cells were sorted separately from peripheral blood before TCR sequencing. The chain uses TRBV10-3 and TRBJ2-1; the D gene is not confidently resolved. The clonotype originates from an adult with an advanced solid tumor such as melanoma, head and neck, liver or kidney cancer. The sample consisted of CD4+ or CD8+ T cells sorted from blood, taken in a trial of the OX40 agonist ivuxolimab. The nucleotides read TGTGCCACCGGGCCCCGAAGCTCCTACAATGAGCAGTTCTTC. The translation is CATGPRSSYNEQFF.